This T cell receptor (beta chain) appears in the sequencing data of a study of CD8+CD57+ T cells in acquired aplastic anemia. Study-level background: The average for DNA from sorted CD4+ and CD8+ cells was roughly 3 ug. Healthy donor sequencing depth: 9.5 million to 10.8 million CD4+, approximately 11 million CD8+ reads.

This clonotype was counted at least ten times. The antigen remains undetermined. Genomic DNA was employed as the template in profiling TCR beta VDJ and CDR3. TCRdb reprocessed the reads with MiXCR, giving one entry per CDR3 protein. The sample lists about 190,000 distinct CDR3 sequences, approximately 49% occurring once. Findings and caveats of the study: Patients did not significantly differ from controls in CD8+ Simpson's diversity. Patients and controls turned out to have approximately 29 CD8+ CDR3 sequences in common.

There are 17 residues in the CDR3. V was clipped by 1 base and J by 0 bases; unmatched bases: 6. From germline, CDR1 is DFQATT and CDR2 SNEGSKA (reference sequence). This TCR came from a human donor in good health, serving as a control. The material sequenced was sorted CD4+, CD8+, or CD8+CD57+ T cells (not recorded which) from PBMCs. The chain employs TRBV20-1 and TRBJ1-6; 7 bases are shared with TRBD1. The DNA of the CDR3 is TGCAGTGCTAGAGGTGGACAGGAGAGCTCCTATAATTCACCCCTCCACTTT. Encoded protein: CSARGGQESSYNSPLHF.